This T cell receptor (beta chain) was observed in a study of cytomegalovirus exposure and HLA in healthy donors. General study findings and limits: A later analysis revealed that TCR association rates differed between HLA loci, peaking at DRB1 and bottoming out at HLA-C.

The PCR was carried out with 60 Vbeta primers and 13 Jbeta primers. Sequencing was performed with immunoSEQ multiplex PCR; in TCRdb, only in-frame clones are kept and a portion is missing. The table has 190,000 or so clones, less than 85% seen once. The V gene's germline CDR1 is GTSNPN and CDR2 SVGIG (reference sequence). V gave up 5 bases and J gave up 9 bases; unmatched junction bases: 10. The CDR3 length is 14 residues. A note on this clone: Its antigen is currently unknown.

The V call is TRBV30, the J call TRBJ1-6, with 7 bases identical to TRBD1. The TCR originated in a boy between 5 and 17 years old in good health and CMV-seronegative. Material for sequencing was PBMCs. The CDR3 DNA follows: TGTGCCTGGGGACCCGGGAGGGGGCCTTCACCCCTCCACTTT. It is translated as CAWGPGRGPSPLHF.